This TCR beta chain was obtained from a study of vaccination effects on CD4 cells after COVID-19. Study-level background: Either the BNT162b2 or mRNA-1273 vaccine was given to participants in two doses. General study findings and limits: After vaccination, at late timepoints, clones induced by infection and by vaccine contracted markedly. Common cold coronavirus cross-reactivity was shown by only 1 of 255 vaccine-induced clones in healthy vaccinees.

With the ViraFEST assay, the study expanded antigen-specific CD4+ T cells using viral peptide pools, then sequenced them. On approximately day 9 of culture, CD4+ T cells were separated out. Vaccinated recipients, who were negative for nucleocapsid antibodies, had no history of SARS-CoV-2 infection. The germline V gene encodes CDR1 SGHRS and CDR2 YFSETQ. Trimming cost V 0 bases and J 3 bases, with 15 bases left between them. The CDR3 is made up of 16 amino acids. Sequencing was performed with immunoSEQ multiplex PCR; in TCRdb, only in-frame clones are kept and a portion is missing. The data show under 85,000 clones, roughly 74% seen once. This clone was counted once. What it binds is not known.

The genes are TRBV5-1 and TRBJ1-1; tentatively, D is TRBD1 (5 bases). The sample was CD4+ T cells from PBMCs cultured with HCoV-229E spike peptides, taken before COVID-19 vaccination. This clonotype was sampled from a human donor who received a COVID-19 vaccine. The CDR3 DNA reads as TGCGCCAGCAGCTTGGCTGGACGGGTAGGGGACACTGAAGCTTTCTTT. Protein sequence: CASSLAGRVGDTEAFF.